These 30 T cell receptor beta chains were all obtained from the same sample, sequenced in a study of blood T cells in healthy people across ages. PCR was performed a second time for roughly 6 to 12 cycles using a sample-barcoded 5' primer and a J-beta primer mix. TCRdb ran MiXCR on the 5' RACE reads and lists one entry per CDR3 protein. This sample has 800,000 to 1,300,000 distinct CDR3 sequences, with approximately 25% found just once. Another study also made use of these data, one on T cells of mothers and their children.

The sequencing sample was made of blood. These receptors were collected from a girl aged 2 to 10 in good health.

The CDR3 DNA is TGTGCCAGCTGGGGGACAGACCTATCTCGAGAGCAGTTCTTC. Translated, it gives CASWGTDLSREQFF. The chain uses TRBV6-2 or TRBV6-3 and TRBJ2-5, with 7 positions matching TRBD1. The J call may not be correct, given that the DNA end is closer to TRBJ2-1. The CDR3 has 14 amino acids. Germline V gene lookup returns CDR1 MNHEY and CDR2 SVGEGT.

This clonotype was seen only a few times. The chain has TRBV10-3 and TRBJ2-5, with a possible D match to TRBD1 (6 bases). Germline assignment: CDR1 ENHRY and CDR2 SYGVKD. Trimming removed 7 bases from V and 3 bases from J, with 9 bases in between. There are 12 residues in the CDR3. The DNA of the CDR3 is TGTGCCATCAAGGGGGTAGAAGAGACCCAGTACTTC. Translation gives CAIKGVEETQYF.

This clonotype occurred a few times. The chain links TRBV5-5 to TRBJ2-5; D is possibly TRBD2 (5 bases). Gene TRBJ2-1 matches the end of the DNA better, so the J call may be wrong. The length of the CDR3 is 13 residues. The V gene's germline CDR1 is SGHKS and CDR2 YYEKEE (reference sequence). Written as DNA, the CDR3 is TGTGCCAGCACCGCCCCGGGGAAGTCTGAGCAGTTCTTC. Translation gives CASTAPGKSEQFF.

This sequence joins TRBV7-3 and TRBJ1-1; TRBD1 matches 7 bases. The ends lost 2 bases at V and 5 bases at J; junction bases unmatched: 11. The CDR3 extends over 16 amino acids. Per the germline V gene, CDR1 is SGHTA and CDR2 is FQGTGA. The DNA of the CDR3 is TGTGCCAGCAGCTTATCTACCACAGGGGCTGTGACTGAAGCTTTCTTT. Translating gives CASSLSTTGAVTEAFF.

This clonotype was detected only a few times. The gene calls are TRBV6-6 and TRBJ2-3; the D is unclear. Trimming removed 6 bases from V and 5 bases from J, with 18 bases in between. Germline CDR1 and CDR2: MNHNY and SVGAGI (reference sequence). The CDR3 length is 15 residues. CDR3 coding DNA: TGTGCCAGCAGCCCAGGACCGGACCCAGGAGATACGCAGTATTTT. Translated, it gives CASSPGPDPGDTQYF.

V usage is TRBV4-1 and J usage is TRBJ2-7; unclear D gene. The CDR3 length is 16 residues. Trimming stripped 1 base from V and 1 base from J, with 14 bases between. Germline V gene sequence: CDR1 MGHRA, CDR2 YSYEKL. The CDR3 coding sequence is TGCGCCAGCAGCCAAGGAATGGGCAGTAAGTCCTACGAGCAGTACTTC. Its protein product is CASSQGMGSKSYEQYF.

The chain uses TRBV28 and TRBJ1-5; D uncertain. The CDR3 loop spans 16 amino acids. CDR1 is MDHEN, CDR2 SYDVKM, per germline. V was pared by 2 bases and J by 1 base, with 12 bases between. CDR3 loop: CASSLVGPNSNQPQHF. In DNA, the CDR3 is TGTGCCAGCAGTTTAGTCGGACCAAACAGCAATCAGCCCCAGCATTTT.

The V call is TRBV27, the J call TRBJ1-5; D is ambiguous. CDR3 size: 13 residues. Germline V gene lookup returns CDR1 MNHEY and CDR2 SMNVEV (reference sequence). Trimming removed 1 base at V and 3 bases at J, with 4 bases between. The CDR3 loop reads CASSLLANQPQHF. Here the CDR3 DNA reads TGTGCCAGCAGTTTATTGGCCAATCAGCCCCAGCATTTT.

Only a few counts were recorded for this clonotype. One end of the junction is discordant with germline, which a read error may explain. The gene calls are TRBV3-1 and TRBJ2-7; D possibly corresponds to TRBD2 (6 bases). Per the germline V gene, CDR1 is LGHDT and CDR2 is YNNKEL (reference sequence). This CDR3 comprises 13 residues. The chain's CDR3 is CASGLGGSFEQYF. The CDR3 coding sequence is TGTGCCAGCGGCCTGGGGGGATCCTTCGAGCAGTACTTC.

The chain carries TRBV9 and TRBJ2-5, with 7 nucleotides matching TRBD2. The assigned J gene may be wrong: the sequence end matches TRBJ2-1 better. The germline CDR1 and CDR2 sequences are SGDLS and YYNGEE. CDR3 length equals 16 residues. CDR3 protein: CASSGSSGGWSNEQFF. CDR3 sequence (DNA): TGTGCCAGCAGCGGATCTAGCGGAGGTTGGTCGAATGAGCAGTTCTTC.

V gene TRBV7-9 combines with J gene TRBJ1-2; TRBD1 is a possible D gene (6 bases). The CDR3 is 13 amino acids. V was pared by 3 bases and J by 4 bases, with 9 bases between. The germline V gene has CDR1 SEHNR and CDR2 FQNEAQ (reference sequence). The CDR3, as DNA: TGTGCCAGCAGCTTTGGGGGGGCCTATGGCTACACCTTC. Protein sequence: CASSFGGAYGYTF.

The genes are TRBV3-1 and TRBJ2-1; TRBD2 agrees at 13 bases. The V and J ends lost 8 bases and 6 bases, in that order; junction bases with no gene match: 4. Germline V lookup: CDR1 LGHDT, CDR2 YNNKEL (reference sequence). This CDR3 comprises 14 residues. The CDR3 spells CASGRLAGGNEQFF. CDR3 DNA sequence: TGTGCCAGCGGGCGACTAGCGGGAGGCAATGAGCAGTTCTTC.

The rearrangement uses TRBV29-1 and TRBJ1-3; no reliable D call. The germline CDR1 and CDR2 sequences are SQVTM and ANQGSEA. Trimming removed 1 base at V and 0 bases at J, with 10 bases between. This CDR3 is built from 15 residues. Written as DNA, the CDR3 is TGCAGCGTTGAAGGACGGAGCCTCTCTGGAAACACCATATATTTT. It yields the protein CSVEGRSLSGNTIYF.

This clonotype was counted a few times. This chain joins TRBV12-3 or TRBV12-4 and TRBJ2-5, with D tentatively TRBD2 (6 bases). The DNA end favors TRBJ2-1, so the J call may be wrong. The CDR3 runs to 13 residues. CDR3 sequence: CASSISMGGEQFF. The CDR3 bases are TGTGCCAGCAGTATCTCCATGGGGGGTGAGCAGTTCTTC.

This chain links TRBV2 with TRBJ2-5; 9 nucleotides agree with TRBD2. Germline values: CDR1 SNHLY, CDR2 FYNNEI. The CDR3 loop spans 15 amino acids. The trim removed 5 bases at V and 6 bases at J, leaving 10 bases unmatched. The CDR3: CASSKPGLAGKTQYF. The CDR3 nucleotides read TGTGCCAGCAGTAAGCCGGGACTAGCTGGAAAGACCCAGTACTTC.

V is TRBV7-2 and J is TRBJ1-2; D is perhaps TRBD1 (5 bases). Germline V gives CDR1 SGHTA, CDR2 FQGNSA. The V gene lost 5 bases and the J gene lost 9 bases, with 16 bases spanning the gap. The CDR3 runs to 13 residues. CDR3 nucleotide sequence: TGTGCCAGCAGCCGGGACGTTGATATGAGCTACACCTTC. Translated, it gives CASSRDVDMSYTF.

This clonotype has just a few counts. In nucleotides, the CDR3 is TGTGCCAGCCGGGGCAGGGAGCAAGAGACCCAGTACTTC. It translates to CASRGREQETQYF. The chain couples TRBV14 to TRBJ2-5, with D perhaps TRBD1 or TRBD2 (5 bases each). This CDR3 region has 13 residues. V dropped 8 bases and J dropped 2 bases, with 12 bases sitting between them. Per germline, CDR1 SGHDN and CDR2 FVKESK.

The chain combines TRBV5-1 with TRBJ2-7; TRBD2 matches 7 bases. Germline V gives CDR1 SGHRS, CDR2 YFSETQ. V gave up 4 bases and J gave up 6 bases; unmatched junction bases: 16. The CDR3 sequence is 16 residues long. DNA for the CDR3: TGCGCCAGCAGCCTGGGAGGGTCGGGACGCCAGGGCGAGCAGTACTTC. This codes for CASSLGGSGRQGEQYF.

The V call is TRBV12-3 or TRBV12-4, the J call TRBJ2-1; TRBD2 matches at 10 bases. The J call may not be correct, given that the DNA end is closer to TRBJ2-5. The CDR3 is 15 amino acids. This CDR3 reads CASSPGLALQETQYF. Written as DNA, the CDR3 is TGTGCCAGCAGTCCGGGACTAGCGCTTCAAGAGACCCAGTACTTC.

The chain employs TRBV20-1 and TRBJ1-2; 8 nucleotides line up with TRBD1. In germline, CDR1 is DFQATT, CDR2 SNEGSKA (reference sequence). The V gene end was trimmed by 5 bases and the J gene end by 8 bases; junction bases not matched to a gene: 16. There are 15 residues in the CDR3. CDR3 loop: CSAYFRQGSGRGYTF. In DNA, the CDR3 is TGCAGTGCTTATTTCCGACAGGGGTCGGGGAGGGGCTACACCTTC.

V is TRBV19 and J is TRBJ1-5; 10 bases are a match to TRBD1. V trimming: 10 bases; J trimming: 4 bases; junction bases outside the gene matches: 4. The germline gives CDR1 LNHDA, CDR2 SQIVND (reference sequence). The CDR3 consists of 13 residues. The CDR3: CATKGQGNQPQHF. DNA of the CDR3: TGTGCCACCAAGGGACAGGGGAATCAGCCCCAGCATTTT.

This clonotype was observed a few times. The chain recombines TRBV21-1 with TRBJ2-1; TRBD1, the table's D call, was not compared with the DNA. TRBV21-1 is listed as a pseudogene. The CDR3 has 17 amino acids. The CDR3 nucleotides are TGTGCCAGCAGCAAAGAACAGGGGTCCCCCATCTACAATGAGCAGTTCTTC. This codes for CASSKEQGSPIYNEQFF.

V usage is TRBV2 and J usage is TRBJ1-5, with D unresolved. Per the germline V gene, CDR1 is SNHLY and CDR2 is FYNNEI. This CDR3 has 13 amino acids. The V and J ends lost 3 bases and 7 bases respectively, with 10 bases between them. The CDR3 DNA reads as TGTGCCAGCAGTGAGGGGAGAACCCAGCCCCAGCATTTT. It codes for CASSEGRTQPQHF.

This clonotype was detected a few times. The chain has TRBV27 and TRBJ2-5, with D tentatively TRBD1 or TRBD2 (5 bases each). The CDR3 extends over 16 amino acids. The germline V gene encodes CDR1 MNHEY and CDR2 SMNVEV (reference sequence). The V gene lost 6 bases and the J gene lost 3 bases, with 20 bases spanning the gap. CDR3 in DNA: TGTGCCAGCAGGCCCCCTTCTGAGGGGATGGAAGAGACCCAGTACTTC. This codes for CASRPPSEGMEETQYF.

This chain's CDR3 is CASSYVGSGASTDTQYF. In DNA form, the CDR3 reads TGTGCCAGCAGTTACGTTGGGAGCGGGGCGTCAACAGATACGCAGTATTTT. V gene TRBV6-2 or TRBV6-3 combines with J gene TRBJ2-3; 7 bases agree with TRBD2. With 2 bases clipped from V and 3 bases from J, the junction kept 11 bases outside the gene matches. The CDR3 contains 17 residues. Per the germline V gene, CDR1 is MNHEY and CDR2 is SVGEGT.

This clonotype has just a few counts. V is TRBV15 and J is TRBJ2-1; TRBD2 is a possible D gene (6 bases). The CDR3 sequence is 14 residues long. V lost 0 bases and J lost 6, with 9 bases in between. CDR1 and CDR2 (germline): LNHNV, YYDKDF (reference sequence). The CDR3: CATSRDRGFNEQFF. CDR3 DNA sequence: TGTGCCACCAGCAGAGATCGGGGGTTCAATGAGCAGTTCTTC. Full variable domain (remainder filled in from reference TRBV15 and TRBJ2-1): DAMVIQNPRYQVTQFGKPVTLSCSQTLNHNVMYWYQQKSSQAPKLLFHYYDKDFNNEADTPDNFQSRRPNTSFCFLDIRSPGLGDTAMYLCATSRDRGFNEQFFGPGTRLTVL.

Written as DNA, the CDR3 is TGCGCCACCGCCAATAAGTCTTCGGGAAATACGCAGTATTTT. It is translated as CATANKSSGNTQYF. The V call is TRBV5-1, the J call TRBJ2-3; a weak D match, TRBD2 (5 bases). Trimming removed 9 bases from V and 7 bases from J, with 21 bases in between. CDR3 length equals 14 residues. CDR1 and CDR2 from the germline V gene are SGHRS and YFSETQ.

The CDR3 DNA reads as TGTGCCAGCTCACCCATATCGGACTATGGCTACACCTTC. The encoded protein is CASSPISDYGYTF. The genes are TRBV18 and TRBJ1-2; D gene uncertain. V lost 3 bases, J lost 3 bases, and 8 bases lay in between. This CDR3 has 13 amino acids. CDR1 is KGHSH and CDR2 is LQKENI in the germline V gene.

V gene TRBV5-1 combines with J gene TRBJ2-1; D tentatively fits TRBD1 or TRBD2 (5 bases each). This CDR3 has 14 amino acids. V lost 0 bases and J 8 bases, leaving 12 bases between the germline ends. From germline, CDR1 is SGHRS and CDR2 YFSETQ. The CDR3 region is CASSLVGTNYEQFF. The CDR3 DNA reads TGCGCCAGCAGCTTGGTCGGGACGAATTATGAGCAGTTCTTC. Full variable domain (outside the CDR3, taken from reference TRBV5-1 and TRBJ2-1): KAGVTQTPRYLIKTRGQQVTLSCSPISGHRSVSWYQQTPGQGLQFLFEYFSETQRNKGNFPGRFSGRQFSNSRSEMNVSTLELGDSALYLCASSLVGTNYEQFFGPGTRLTVL.

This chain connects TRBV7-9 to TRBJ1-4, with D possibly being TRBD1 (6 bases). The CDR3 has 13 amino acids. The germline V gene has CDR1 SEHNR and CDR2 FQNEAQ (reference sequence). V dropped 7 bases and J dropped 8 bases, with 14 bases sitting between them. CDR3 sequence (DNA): TGTGCCAGCATCCCAGGGGTTCGAGAAAAACTGTTTTTT. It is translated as CASIPGVREKLFF.